This TCR beta chain was obtained from a study of T cell responses to AZD1222 COVID-19 vaccine. This table comes from immunoSEQ multiplex PCR, and its TCRdb copy is limited to in-frame clones, with some not included. This repertoire shows fewer than 120,000 clones, roughly nine tenths found once; its top ten account for around 1.5%. Germline loops: CDR1 SGHTA, CDR2 FQGNSA. The length of the CDR3 is 16 residues. The V and J ends lost 6 bases and 7 bases respectively, with 24 bases between them. Study-wide results and limits: Vaccine-related CD4 TCRs covered spike, predominating at 160-218 and 743-854. The sample set comprised mostly white British donors with more females, and clonal diversity was possibly underestimated.

This clone was observed once. Its antigen is unknown. This TCR was recovered from an adult in good health. Sample: peripheral blood, taken on day 0 of AZD1222 vaccination. V and J are TRBV7-2 and TRBJ1-2; TRBD1 is a possible D gene (5 bases). CDR3 amino acids: CASSPGPRGGNAGYTF. CDR3 DNA sequence: TGTGCCAGCAGTCCGGGCCCTAGGGGAGGGAATGCTGGCTACACCTTC.